The sequence of this T cell receptor (beta chain) was determined in a study of blood T cell repertoires in COVID-19. Study-level information: Spain, Italy and the United States supplied samples that represented acute and convalescent COVID-19. Nucleic acid was either cDNA or gDNA, and it came from T cells, B-cell-depleted T cells, or PBMCs.

Profiling relied on immunoSEQ multiplex PCR, and the TCRdb table lists in-frame clones only, not all of them. The sample lists roughly 220,000 clones, about 79% occurring once. The cohort comprised adults aged roughly 18 to 100 years residing in approximately 25 US areas. Unmatched junction bases numbered 9, after V lost 4 bases and J lost 8 bases. From germline, CDR1 is SGDLS and CDR2 YYNGEE. This CDR3 has 14 residues. J is TRBJ1-2 and V is TRBV9; 9 positions match TRBD1. Sequenced sample: PBMCs or T cells enriched from blood (not recorded which). This TCR derives from a woman aged 40 to 50 with acute COVID-19. CDR3 in amino acids: CASSSGTGKKGYTF. The CDR3 DNA follows: TGTGCCAGCAGCTCTGGGACAGGGAAAAAAGGCTACACCTTC.